The source of this TCR beta chain is a study of blood T cell repertoires in COVID-19. Here immunoSEQ multiplex PCR was the method, and the copy in TCRdb shows in-frame clones only, minus some. The sample yields fewer than 450,000 clones, 90% seen once. Germline CDR1 reads MNHEY; CDR2 reads SMNVEV (reference sequence). J lost 6 bases, V lost 2 bases, and 7 bases had no gene match. This CDR3 has 14 residues. Categorization into cohorts depended on clinical history that participants reported. The rearrangement uses TRBV27 and TRBJ2-7; 7 bases map to TRBD2. The source of this sequence is a young man who had recovered from COVID-19. Sequenced: PBMCs or T cells enriched from blood (not recorded which). In nucleotides, the CDR3 is TGTGCCAGCAGTTTACGCGGGGGTACGGTCGAGCAGTACTTC. It codes for CASSLRGGTVEQYF.